This is a list of T cell receptor beta chains from one sample in a study of blood T cell repertoires in COVID-19. Some clones are missing from TCRdb's copy, which holds only in-frame ones; the method was immunoSEQ multiplex PCR. This table has 200,000 or so clones, roughly 79% appearing once. The material sequenced was peripheral blood. The receptors were sampled from a woman older than 75 with COVID-19, enrolled during active disease. The CDR3 runs from the conserved cysteine through the conserved F or W. A D gene is named only where the DNA matches it firmly. Part of the rows lack a size; the others show once, few, many or a class for expanded clones.

V	D	J	size	CDR3	DNA
TRBV25-1	.	TRBJ1-6	.	CASRQGNSPLHF	TGTGCCAGCAGACAGGGTAATTCACCCCTCCACTTT
TRBV6-5	.	TRBJ1-2	.	CASRYAQGRYGYTF	TGTGCCAGCAGATACGCACAGGGACGCTATGGCTACACCTTC
TRBV5-1	.	TRBJ2-2	.	CASSLAGGNGELFF	TGCGCCAGCAGCTTGGCCGGGGGAAACGGGGAGCTGTTTTTT
TRBV27	.	TRBJ1-3	.	CASSPSYSGNTIYF	TGTGCCAGCAGTCCCAGTTACTCTGGAAACACCATATATTTT
TRBV9	TRBD2	TRBJ2-3	.	CASSAAVAGVIGEDTQYF	TGTGCCAGCAGCGCGGCGGTAGCGGGGGTTATTGGGGAAGATACGCAGTATTTT
TRBV13	.	TRBJ2-2	.	CASSSREGDTGELFF	TGTGCCAGCAGCTCCAGAGAGGGAGACACCGGGGAGCTGTTTTTT
TRBV7-9	.	TRBJ1-5	.	CASSLGAGPGNQPQHF	TGTGCCAGCAGCTTAGGGGCGGGACCTGGCAATCAGCCCCAGCATTTT
TRBV18	TRBD1	TRBJ1-1	few	CASSPNRGYTEAFF	TGTGCCAGCTCACCAAACAGGGGATACACTGAAGCTTTCTTT
TRBV11-1	TRBD2	TRBJ2-3	.	CASSLRSGGADTQYF	TGTGCCAGCAGCTTGAGAAGCGGGGGGGCAGATACGCAGTATTTT
TRBV2	.	TRBJ1-2	.	CASRPTGHYGYTF	TGTGCCAGCAGGCCAACAGGGCACTATGGCTACACCTTC
TRBV4-2	.	TRBJ1-2	.	CASSQEQLNYGYTF	TGTGCCAGCAGCCAGGAGCAGTTGAACTATGGCTACACCTTC
TRBV2	.	TRBJ1-2	.	CASSERQGKYGYTF	TGTGCCAGCAGTGAGAGGCAGGGGAAGTATGGCTACACCTTC
TRBV2	TRBD1	TRBJ1-4	.	CASSEGTGFRTNEKLFF	TGTGCCAGCAGTGAAGGGACAGGGTTCCGCACTAATGAAAAACTGTTTTTT
TRBV3-1/TRBV3-2	TRBD2	TRBJ2-1	.	CASSQGGGEQFF	TGTGCCAGCAGCCAAGGGGGGGGAGAGCAGTTCTTC
TRBV5-6	TRBD1	TRBJ1-2	.	CASSSGQAYGYTF	TGTGCCAGCAGCTCTGGACAGGCCTATGGCTACACCTTC
TRBV7-9	.	TRBJ1-6	.	CASSFNNSPLHF	TGTGCCAGCAGCTTTAATAATTCACCCCTCCACTTT
TRBV6-1	.	TRBJ2-7	.	CASSDRGHYEQYF	TGTGCCAGCAGTGATAGAGGCCACTACGAGCAGTACTTC
TRBV3-1/TRBV3-2	TRBD1	TRBJ1-4	few	CASSQRRGQIATNEKLFF	TGTGCCAGCAGCCAACGGAGGGGACAGATTGCAACTAATGAAAAACTGTTTTTT
TRBV27	.	TRBJ1-5	.	CASSPYGNQPQHF	TGTGCCAGCAGCCCTTACGGGAATCAGCCCCAGCATTTT
TRBV12-3/TRBV12-4	TRBD1	TRBJ1-5	.	CASSQGGRPQHF	TGTGCCAGCAGTCAAGGGGGCAGACCCCAGCATTTT
TRBV29-1	TRBD1	TRBJ1-5	.	CSVASGGSSHSAQHF	TGCAGCGTGGCGTCAGGGGGGAGCTCCCACTCGGCCCAGCATTTT
TRBV15	.	TRBJ1-3	.	CATSRASVYSGNTIYF	TGTGCCACCAGCAGAGCTTCAGTGTACTCTGGAAACACCATATATTTT
TRBV6-1	TRBD1	TRBJ2-7	.	CASSELGQGPYEQYF	TGTGCCAGCAGTGAATTGGGACAGGGGCCCTACGAGCAGTACTTC
TRBV2	.	TRBJ2-5	.	CASRLDRNQETQYF	TGTGCCAGCAGATTGGACAGAAACCAAGAGACCCAGTACTTC
TRBV15	.	TRBJ2-5	.	CATSRGGVLEETQYF	TGTGCCACCAGCAGAGGCGGGGTGCTTGAAGAGACCCAGTACTTC
TRBV4-1	.	TRBJ1-5	.	CASSRDYNQPQHF	TGCGCCAGCAGCCGGGACTACAATCAGCCCCAGCATTTT
TRBV10-3	.	TRBJ1-6	.	CAISESLQGRRNSPLHF	TGTGCCATCAGTGAGTCTTTGCAGGGGCGGCGAAATTCACCCCTCCACTTT
TRBV9	TRBD1	TRBJ1-1	.	CASSVGTGEGTEAFF	TGTGCCAGCAGCGTAGGGACAGGGGAGGGCACTGAAGCTTTCTTT
TRBV14	.	TRBJ1-2	.	CASSQDRTASYGYTF	TGTGCCAGCAGCCAAGATCGGACAGCTTCCTATGGCTACACCTTC
TRBV5-1	TRBD2	TRBJ2-1	.	CASSLGGTSGVNEQFF	TGCGCCAGCAGCTTGGGCGGGACTAGCGGGGTCAATGAGCAGTTCTTC